This T cell receptor (beta chain) was documented in a study of vaccination effects on CD4 cells after COVID-19. Regarding the study as a whole: Healthy vaccinees had only 1 of 255 vaccine-induced clones cross-react with common cold coronaviruses.

The germline V gene has CDR1 MNHEY and CDR2 SVGAGI. V was cut by 2 bases and J by 8 bases, with 10 bases left in between. The CDR3 spans 14 residues. As to this clone: Its antigen is unknown.

Expansion with viral peptide pools was applied to antigen-specific CD4+ T cells by the ViraFEST assay prior to sequencing. The authors isolated CD4+ T cells after ten to eleven days of culture. Among the vaccine recipients, none had a prior SARS-CoV-2 infection, and nucleocapsid antibodies were negative. Fresh IL-2-containing medium replaced half the medium on days 3 and 7. The protocol was immunoSEQ multiplex PCR, while the TCRdb copy is restricted to in-frame clones and leaves out a portion. The sample has 30,000 to 35,000 clones, approximately 68% seen once; the top ten hold 28%. Sequences were derived from CD4+ T cells from PBMCs cultured with HCoV-229E spike peptides, sampled before COVID-19 vaccination. The rearrangement joins TRBV6-5 to TRBJ1-6, with TRBD1 as a possible D gene (5 bases). This receptor was identified in a human donor who received a COVID-19 vaccine. In DNA form, the CDR3 reads TGTGCCAGCAGTTACACGGGGGATGATTCACCCCTCCACTTT. This codes for CASSYTGDDSPLHF.